This section outlines one T cell receptor (beta chain) sequence together with its context. This specimen comes from a study of blood T cell repertoires in COVID-19. Study at large: The cDNA or gDNA used as material had been derived from T cells, B-cell-depleted T cells, or PBMCs.

Repertoires were generated with immunoSEQ multiplex PCR, while TCRdb's copy carries only in-frame clones and drops some. This table has roughly 120,000 clones, around 80% appearing once. The CDR3 has 15 residues. V was shortened by 1 base and J by 4 bases, with 10 bases between the two germline ends. The germline gives CDR1 LGHDT, CDR2 YNNKEL (reference sequence). The sequence was obtained from a man between 65 and 85 years old with acute or convalescent COVID-19. The V and J genes are TRBV3-1 (or the pseudogene TRBV3-2) and TRBJ1-4, with D hard to call. Material: peripheral blood. In DNA, the CDR3 is TGTGCCAGCAGCCAAGGAGTAGAGTTTAATGAAAAACTGTTTTTT. Protein sequence: CASSQGVEFNEKLFF.